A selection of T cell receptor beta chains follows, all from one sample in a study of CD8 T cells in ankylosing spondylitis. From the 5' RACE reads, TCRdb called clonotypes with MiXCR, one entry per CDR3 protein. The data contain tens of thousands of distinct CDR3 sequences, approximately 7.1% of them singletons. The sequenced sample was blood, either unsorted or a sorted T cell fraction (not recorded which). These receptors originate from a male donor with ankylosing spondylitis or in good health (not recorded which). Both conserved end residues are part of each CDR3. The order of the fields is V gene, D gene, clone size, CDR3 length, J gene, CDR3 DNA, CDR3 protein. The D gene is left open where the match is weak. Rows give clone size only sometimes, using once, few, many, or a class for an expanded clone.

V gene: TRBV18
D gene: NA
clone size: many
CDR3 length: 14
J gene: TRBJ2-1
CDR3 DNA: TGTGCCAGCTCACGCACGACGGGAGACAATGAGCAGTTCTTC
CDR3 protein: CASSRTTGDNEQFF

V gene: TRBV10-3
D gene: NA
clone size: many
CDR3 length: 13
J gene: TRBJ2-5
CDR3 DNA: TGTGCCATCAGCCTGGGACCGCAAGAGACCCAGTACTTC
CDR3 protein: CAISLGPQETQYF

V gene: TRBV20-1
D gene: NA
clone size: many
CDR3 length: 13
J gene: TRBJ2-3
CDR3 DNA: TGCAGTGCTAGTGGAGGGGGCACAGATACGCAGTATTTT
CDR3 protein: CSASGGGTDTQYF

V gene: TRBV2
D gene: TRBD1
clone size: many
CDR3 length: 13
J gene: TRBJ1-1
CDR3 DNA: TGTGCCAGCAGTGGACAGGGTTTGTCTGAAGCTTTCTTT
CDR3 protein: CASSGQGLSEAFF

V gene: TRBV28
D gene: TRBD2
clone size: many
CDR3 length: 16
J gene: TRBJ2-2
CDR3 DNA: TGTGCCAGCAGTCTTATATTAGCGGGTGACACCGGGGAGCTGTTTTTT
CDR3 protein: CASSLILAGDTGELFF

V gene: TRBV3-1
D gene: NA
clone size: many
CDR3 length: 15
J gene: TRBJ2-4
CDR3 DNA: TGTGCCAGCAGCCAAGTCCGCACGGGCAAAAACATTCAGTACTTC
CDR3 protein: CASSQVRTGKNIQYF

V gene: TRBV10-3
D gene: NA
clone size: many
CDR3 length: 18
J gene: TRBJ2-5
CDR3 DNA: TGTGCCATCAGTGTCCTACGGAGGACGGAGCCAGTCCAAGAGACCCAGTACTTC
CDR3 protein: CAISVLRRTEPVQETQYF

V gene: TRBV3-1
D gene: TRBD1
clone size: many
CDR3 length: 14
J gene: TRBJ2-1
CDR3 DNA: TGTGCCAGCAGCCAAGTCACCCAGGGGGATGAGCAGTTCTTC
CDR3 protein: CASSQVTQGDEQFF

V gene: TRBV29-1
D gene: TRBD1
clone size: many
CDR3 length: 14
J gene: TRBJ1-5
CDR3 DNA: TGCAGCGTCGCCGGGACAGGGTTGGATCAGCCCCAGCATTTT
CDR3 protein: CSVAGTGLDQPQHF

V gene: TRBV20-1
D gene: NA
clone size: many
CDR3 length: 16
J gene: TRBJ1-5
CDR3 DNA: TGCAGTGCTAGTGTAGCGGGTGGTGTGAGCAATCAGCCCCAGCATTTT
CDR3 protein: CSASVAGGVSNQPQHF

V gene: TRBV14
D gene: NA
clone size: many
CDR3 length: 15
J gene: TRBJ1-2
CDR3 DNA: TGTGCCAGCAGCGTAACCGGGACACTTTCGGGGGGCTACACCTTC
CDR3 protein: CASSVTGTLSGGYTF

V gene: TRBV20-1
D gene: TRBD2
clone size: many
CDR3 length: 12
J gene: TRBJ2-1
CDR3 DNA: TGCAGCTGGACTAGCGGCTACAATGAGCAGTTCTTC
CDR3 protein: CSWTSGYNEQFF

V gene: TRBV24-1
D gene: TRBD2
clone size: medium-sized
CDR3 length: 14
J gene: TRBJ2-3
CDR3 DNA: TGTGCCACCAGTGATCCGTCACTAGCGGGTACGCAGTATTTT
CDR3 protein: CATSDPSLAGTQYF

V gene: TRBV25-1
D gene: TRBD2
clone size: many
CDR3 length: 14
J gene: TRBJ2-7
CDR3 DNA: TGTGCCAGCAGTGATCCGGGACTAGCGGGTGAGCAGTACTTC
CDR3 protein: CASSDPGLAGEQYF

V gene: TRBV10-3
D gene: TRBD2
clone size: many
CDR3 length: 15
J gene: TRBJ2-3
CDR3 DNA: TGTGCCATCAGATCCTTGGCGGGAGGCACAGATACGCAGTATTTT
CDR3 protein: CAIRSLAGGTDTQYF

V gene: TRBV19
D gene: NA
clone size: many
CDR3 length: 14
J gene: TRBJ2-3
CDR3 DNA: TGTGCCAGTAGTGGGGGACTCCGCACAGATACGCAGTATTTT
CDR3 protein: CASSGGLRTDTQYF

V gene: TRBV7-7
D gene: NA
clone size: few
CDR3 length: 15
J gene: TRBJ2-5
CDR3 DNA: TGTGCTAGCAGCTTCCTGGGGAGCAGGGAAGAGACCCAGTACTTC
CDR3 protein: CASSFLGSREETQYF

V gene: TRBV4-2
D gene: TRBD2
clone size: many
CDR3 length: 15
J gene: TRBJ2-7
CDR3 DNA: TGTGCCAGCAGCGTCCTAGCGGAACCGACCTACGAGCAGTACTTC
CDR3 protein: CASSVLAEPTYEQYF

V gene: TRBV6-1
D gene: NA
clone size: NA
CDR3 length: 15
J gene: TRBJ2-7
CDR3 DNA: TGTGCCAGCAGGACACCCGGGGTTAGCTCCTACGAGCAGTACTTC
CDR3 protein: CASRTPGVSSYEQYF

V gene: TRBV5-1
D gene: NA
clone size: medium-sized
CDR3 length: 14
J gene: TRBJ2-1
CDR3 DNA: TGCGCCAGCAGCTTGGGCTATGACAGTAATGAGCAGTTCTTC
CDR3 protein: CASSLGYDSNEQFF

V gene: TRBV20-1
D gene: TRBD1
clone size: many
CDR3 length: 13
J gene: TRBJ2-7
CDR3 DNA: TGCAGTGCTACGGGACAGGGATCCTACGAGCAGTACTTC
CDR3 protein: CSATGQGSYEQYF

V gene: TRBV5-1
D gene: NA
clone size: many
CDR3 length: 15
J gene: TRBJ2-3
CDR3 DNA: TGCGCCAGCAGCCCGAATGCGGTTAGCACAGATACGCAGTATTTT
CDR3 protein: CASSPNAVSTDTQYF

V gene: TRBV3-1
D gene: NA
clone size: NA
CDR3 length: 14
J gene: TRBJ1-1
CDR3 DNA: TGTGTCAGCAGCCGCACAGGGAAGAACACTGAAGCTTTCTTT
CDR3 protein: CVSSRTGKNTEAFF

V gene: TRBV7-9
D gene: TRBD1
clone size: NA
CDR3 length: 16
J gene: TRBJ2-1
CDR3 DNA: TGTGCCAGCAGCCGAGACGTGGGGCAGGGGGACACAGGGCAGTTCTTC
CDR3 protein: CASSRDVGQGDTGQFF

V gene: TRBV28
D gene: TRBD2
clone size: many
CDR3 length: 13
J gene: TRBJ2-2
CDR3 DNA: TGTGCCAGCAGGACTAGCGGTACCGGGGAGCTGTTTTTT
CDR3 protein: CASRTSGTGELFF

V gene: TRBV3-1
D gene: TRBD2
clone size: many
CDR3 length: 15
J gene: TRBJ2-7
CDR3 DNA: TGTGCCAGCAGCCAACCGGGACTAGCGGGAAAAGAGCAGTACTTC
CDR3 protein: CASSQPGLAGKEQYF

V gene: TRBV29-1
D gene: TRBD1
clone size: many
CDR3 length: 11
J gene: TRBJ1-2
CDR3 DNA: TGCAGCGAGACAGGGGTTGGCGGCTACACCTTC
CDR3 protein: CSETGVGGYTF

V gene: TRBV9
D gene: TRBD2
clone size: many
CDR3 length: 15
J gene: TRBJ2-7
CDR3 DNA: TGTGCCAGCAGCGTAACTAGCGGGAGTACCCTCGAGCAGTACTTC
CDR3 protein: CASSVTSGSTLEQYF

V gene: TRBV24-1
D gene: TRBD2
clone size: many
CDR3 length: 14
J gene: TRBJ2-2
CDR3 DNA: TGTGCCACCATGGGACTAGCGGGTCCCGGGGAGCTGTTTTTT
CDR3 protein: CATMGLAGPGELFF

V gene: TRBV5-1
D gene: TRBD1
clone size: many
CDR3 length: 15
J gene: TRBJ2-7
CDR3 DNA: TGCGCCAGCAGCTTGGAACCCCAGGGGGCCTACGAGCAGTACTTC
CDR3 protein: CASSLEPQGAYEQYF

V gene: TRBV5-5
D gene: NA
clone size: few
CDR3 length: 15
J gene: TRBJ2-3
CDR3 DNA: TGTGCCAGCAGCTCTGGACTCCGAGGTTTGGATACGCAGTATTTT
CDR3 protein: CASSSGLRGLDTQYF

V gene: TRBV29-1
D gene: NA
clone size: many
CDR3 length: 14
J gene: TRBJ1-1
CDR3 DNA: TGCAGCGTTGAAGGGCCAGGGAGGAACACTGAAGCTTTCTTT
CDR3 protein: CSVEGPGRNTEAFF

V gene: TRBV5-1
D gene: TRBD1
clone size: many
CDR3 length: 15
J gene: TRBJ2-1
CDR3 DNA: TGCGCCAGCAGCACCGCAGGGGGCTCGGGCAATGAGCAGTTCTTC
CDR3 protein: CASSTAGGSGNEQFF

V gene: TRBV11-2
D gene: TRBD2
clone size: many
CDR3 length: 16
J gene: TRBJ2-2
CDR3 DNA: TGTGCCAGCAGCCTGGGGCTAGCGGCATACACCGGGGAGCTGTTTTTT
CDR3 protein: CASSLGLAAYTGELFF

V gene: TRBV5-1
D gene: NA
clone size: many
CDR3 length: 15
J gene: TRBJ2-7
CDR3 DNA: TGCGCCAGCAGCTCAAACCTAGCGCCGGTGGGGGAGCAGTACTTC
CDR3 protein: CASSSNLAPVGEQYF

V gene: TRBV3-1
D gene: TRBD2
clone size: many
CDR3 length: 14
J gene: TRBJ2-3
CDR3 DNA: TGTGCCAGCAGCCCCGGGGCTAGCGGGAGGGCGCCGTATTTT
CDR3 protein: CASSPGASGRAPYF

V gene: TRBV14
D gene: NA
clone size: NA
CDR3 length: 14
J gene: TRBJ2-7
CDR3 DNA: TGTGCCAGCAGCCGAGGGGGAGTTGGGTACGAGCAGTACTTC
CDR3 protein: CASSRGGVGYEQYF

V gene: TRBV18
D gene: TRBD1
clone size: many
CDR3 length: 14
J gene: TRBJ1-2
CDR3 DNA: TGTGCCAGCTCGTCAAGCGACAGGGTTGCTGGCTACACCTTC
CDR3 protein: CASSSSDRVAGYTF

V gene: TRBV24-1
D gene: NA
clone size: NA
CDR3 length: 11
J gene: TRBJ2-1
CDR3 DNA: TGTGCCACCAGTAAGTACAATGAGCAGTTCTTC
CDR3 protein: CATSKYNEQFF

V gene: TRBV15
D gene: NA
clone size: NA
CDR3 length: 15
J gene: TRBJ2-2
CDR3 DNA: TGTGCCACCAGCAGAGATGGGCTGGTGTCCGGGGAGCTGTTTTTT
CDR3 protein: CATSRDGLVSGELFF

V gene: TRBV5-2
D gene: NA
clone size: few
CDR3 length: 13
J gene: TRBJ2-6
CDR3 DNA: TGTGCCAGCGGGACCTCTGGGGCCAACGTCCTGACTTTC
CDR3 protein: CASGTSGANVLTF

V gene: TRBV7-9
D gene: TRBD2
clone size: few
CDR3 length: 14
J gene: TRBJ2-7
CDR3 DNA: TGTGCCAGCAGCCTGGGACTAGCGGGAGTCGAGCAGTACTTC
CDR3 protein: CASSLGLAGVEQYF

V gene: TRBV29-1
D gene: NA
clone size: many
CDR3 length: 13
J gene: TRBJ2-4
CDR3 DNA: TGCAGCGTTTGGGACATAGCCAAAAACATTCAGTACTTC
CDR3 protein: CSVWDIAKNIQYF

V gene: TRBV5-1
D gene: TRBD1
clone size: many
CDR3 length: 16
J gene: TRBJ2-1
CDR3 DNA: TGCGCCAGCAGCGGCTCGCACAGGGGGCAAATCAATGAGCAGTTCTTC
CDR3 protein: CASSGSHRGQINEQFF

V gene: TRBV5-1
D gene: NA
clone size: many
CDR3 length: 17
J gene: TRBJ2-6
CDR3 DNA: TGCGCCAGCAGCTTGACGTGGGGTACTGCTGGGGCCAACGTCCTGACTTTC
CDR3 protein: CASSLTWGTAGANVLTF

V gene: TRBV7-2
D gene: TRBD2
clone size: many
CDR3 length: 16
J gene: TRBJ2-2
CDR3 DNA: TGTGCCAGCAGCCCGGGACTAGCGGGAGGGCCCGGGGAGCTGTTTTTT
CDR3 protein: CASSPGLAGGPGELFF

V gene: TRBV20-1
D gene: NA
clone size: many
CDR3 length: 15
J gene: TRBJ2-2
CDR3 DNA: TGCAGTGCTAGTGCCGGGACACAGAACACCGGGGAGCTGTTTTTT
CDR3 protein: CSASAGTQNTGELFF